These T cell receptor beta chains were read from a single sample in a study of cytomegalovirus exposure and HLA in healthy donors. Only in-frame clones appear in the TCRdb table, and some are missing; sequencing was by immunoSEQ multiplex PCR. The data hold about 200,000 clones, with roughly 80% observed a single time. The sample comprised PBMCs. Receptors originate from a man aged 30-40 years in good health and CMV-seronegative. The CDR3 runs from the conserved cysteine through the conserved F or W.

v_gene: TRBV4-1
j_gene: TRBJ1-1
CDR3aa: CASSQDGSRRAFF

v_gene: TRBV9
j_gene: TRBJ2-5
CDR3aa: CASSVEGAQETQYF

v_gene: TRBV12-5
j_gene: TRBJ1-1
CDR3aa: CASGSGSGGTEAFF

v_gene: TRBV28
j_gene: TRBJ1-4
CDR3aa: CASSQGRDEKLFF

v_gene: TRBV7-8
j_gene: TRBJ2-5
CDR3aa: CASSLGLQETQYF

v_gene: TRBV28
j_gene: TRBJ2-5
CDR3aa: CASTPTPGRETQYF

v_gene: TRBV5-6
j_gene: TRBJ2-7
CDR3aa: CASSLEPSGAYEQYF

v_gene: TRBV5-1
j_gene: TRBJ2-2
CDR3aa: CASSPHTGLNTGELFF

v_gene: TRBV29-1
j_gene: TRBJ2-3
CDR3aa: CSVGWGDTQYF

v_gene: TRBV25-1
j_gene: TRBJ1-3
CDR3aa: CASSSVGNTIYF

v_gene: TRBV5-6
j_gene: TRBJ2-3
CDR3aa: CASSEGLAGGADTQYF

v_gene: TRBV28
j_gene: TRBJ2-4
CDR3aa: CASSFPQAGLAKNIQYF